These T cell receptor beta chains were read from a single sample in a study of T cell responses to AZD1222 COVID-19 vaccine. Only in-frame clones appear in the TCRdb table, and some are missing; sequencing was by immunoSEQ multiplex PCR. There are 93,000 or so clones in the sample; over 70% occur only once, and roughly 20% lies in the top ten. This specimen consisted of peripheral blood, obtained on day 0 of AZD1222 vaccination. These receptors were taken from an adult in good health. Each CDR3 is given with its conserved first and last residue. D genes are given only for firm matches. Only some rows state a clone size, as once, few, many or a class for expanded clones.

j_call: TRBJ2-1; v_call: TRBV9; d_call: TRBD2; clone_size: NA; cdr3_aa: CASSVTLAGYNEQFF; cdr3_nt: TGTGCCAGCAGCGTAACACTAGCGGGGTACAATGAGCAGTTCTTC
j_call: TRBJ1-5; v_call: TRBV18; d_call: TRBD1; clone_size: once; cdr3_aa: CASSLTGDSNQPQHF; cdr3_nt: TGTGCCAGCTCCTTGACAGGGGATAGCAATCAGCCCCAGCATTTT
j_call: TRBJ2-7; v_call: TRBV6-6; d_call: NA; clone_size: once; cdr3_aa: CASSPSPHEQYF; cdr3_nt: TGTGCCAGCAGCCCTAGTCCCCACGAGCAGTACTTC
j_call: TRBJ2-7; v_call: TRBV3-1/TRBV3-2; d_call: NA; clone_size: NA; cdr3_aa: CASSQVATSYEQYF; cdr3_nt: TGTGCCAGCAGCCAAGTTGCGACCTCCTACGAGCAGTACTTC
j_call: TRBJ2-3; v_call: TRBV11-3; d_call: NA; clone_size: NA; cdr3_aa: CASSLRHNTDTQYF; cdr3_nt: TGTGCCAGCAGCCTGCGGCACAACACAGATACGCAGTATTTT
j_call: TRBJ2-1; v_call: TRBV7-7; d_call: NA; clone_size: NA; cdr3_aa: CASSLGGTAQYNEQFF; cdr3_nt: TGTGCTAGCAGCTTAGGAGGGACTGCTCAATACAATGAGCAGTTCTTC
j_call: TRBJ1-2; v_call: TRBV28; d_call: NA; clone_size: NA; cdr3_aa: CASSPSGTNYGYTF; cdr3_nt: TGTGCCAGCAGTCCATCTGGTACGAACTATGGCTACACCTTC
j_call: TRBJ1-2; v_call: TRBV10-3; d_call: TRBD1; clone_size: NA; cdr3_aa: CAITQGQGIDYGYTF; cdr3_nt: TGTGCCATCACCCAAGGACAGGGAATTGACTATGGCTACACCTTC
j_call: TRBJ2-1; v_call: TRBV19; d_call: NA; clone_size: NA; cdr3_aa: CASSNGDKNEQFF; cdr3_nt: TGTGCCAGTAGTAATGGGGACAAAAATGAGCAGTTCTTC
j_call: TRBJ2-1; v_call: TRBV5-4; d_call: NA; clone_size: NA; cdr3_aa: CASRATGNNEQFF; cdr3_nt: TGTGCCAGCCGGGCAACAGGGAACAATGAGCAGTTCTTC
j_call: TRBJ1-2; v_call: TRBV12-3/TRBV12-4; d_call: NA; clone_size: NA; cdr3_aa: CASSPQGDGYTF; cdr3_nt: TGTGCCAGCAGTCCACAGGGAGATGGCTACACCTTC
j_call: TRBJ2-7; v_call: TRBV27; d_call: TRBD2; clone_size: NA; cdr3_aa: CASSLTSGPTYEQYF; cdr3_nt: TGTGCCAGCAGCCTTACTAGCGGGCCCACCTACGAGCAGTACTTC
j_call: TRBJ1-5; v_call: TRBV6-1; d_call: NA; clone_size: NA; cdr3_aa: CASSAQVDSILNQPQHF; cdr3_nt: TGTGCCAGCAGTGCACAGGTGGACAGCATCTTAAATCAGCCCCAGCATTTT
j_call: TRBJ1-5; v_call: TRBV28; d_call: NA; clone_size: NA; cdr3_aa: CASISQNQPQHF; cdr3_nt: TGTGCCAGCATTTCCCAGAATCAGCCCCAGCATTTT
j_call: TRBJ1-5; v_call: TRBV5-6; d_call: NA; clone_size: NA; cdr3_aa: CASSLSLSTGGSQTQHF; cdr3_nt: TGTGCCAGCAGCTTGTCCTTGTCGACGGGAGGGAGTCAAACCCAGCATTTT
j_call: TRBJ2-7; v_call: TRBV6-5; d_call: TRBD2; clone_size: once; cdr3_aa: CASSSGTSASYEQYF; cdr3_nt: TGTGCCAGCAGTTCCGGGACTAGCGCCTCCTACGAGCAGTACTTC
j_call: TRBJ2-1; v_call: TRBV6-2/TRBV6-3; d_call: TRBD1; clone_size: NA; cdr3_aa: CASSYDRGYNEQFF; cdr3_nt: TGTGCCAGCAGTTACGACAGGGGCTACAATGAGCAGTTCTTC
j_call: TRBJ2-1; v_call: TRBV4-3; d_call: TRBD2; clone_size: NA; cdr3_aa: CASSQESLGGSAYYNEQFF; cdr3_nt: TGCGCCAGCAGCCAAGAAAGCCTAGGCGGGAGCGCTTATTACAATGAGCAGTTCTTC
j_call: TRBJ2-7; v_call: TRBV18; d_call: NA; clone_size: NA; cdr3_aa: CASSPGTVSYEQYF; cdr3_nt: TGTGCCAGCTCACCCGGGACTGTTTCCTACGAGCAGTACTTC
j_call: TRBJ1-5; v_call: TRBV21-1; d_call: NA; clone_size: NA; cdr3_aa: CASSKEGGNSNQPQHF; cdr3_nt: TGTGCCAGCAGCAAAGAGGGGGGAAATAGCAATCAGCCCCAGCATTTT
j_call: TRBJ1-2; v_call: TRBV19; d_call: NA; clone_size: NA; cdr3_aa: CASSIGGENTF; cdr3_nt: TGTGCCAGTAGTATTGGGGGGGAGAACACCTTC
j_call: TRBJ1-1; v_call: TRBV28; d_call: NA; clone_size: NA; cdr3_aa: CASSGQRGYAFF; cdr3_nt: TGTGCCAGCAGTGGACAGAGGGGGTACGCTTTCTTT
j_call: TRBJ2-7; v_call: TRBV28; d_call: TRBD1; clone_size: NA; cdr3_aa: CASSFGTGGIYEQYF; cdr3_nt: TGTGCCAGCAGTTTTGGGACAGGGGGAATCTACGAGCAGTACTTC
j_call: TRBJ2-1; v_call: TRBV7-3; d_call: NA; clone_size: NA; cdr3_aa: CASSPPDSRNEQFF; cdr3_nt: TGTGCCAGCAGCCCTCCGGACAGTCGGAATGAGCAGTTCTTC
j_call: TRBJ1-2; v_call: TRBV19; d_call: NA; clone_size: once; cdr3_aa: CASSSRGLRGGYTF; cdr3_nt: TGTGCCAGTAGTAGCCGGGGCCTCAGGGGTGGCTACACCTTC
j_call: TRBJ2-5; v_call: TRBV23-1; d_call: TRBD1; clone_size: NA; cdr3_aa: CASSQTGAPTGTLFPRQETQYF; cdr3_nt: TGCGCCAGCAGTCAAACCGGGGCGCCGACAGGGACCCTCTTCCCCCGACAAGAGACCCAGTACTTC
j_call: TRBJ2-5; v_call: TRBV5-4; d_call: NA; clone_size: NA; cdr3_aa: CASSLLAQETQYF; cdr3_nt: TGTGCCAGCAGCTTGTTGGCTCAAGAGACCCAGTACTTC
j_call: TRBJ2-2; v_call: TRBV7-9; d_call: NA; clone_size: NA; cdr3_aa: CASSVRQGSTGELFF; cdr3_nt: TGTGCCAGCAGCGTAAGGCAGGGGAGCACCGGGGAGCTGTTTTTT
j_call: TRBJ2-5; v_call: TRBV18; d_call: TRBD2; clone_size: NA; cdr3_aa: CASSPALAIGETQYF; cdr3_nt: TGTGCCAGCTCACCCGCACTAGCGATTGGAGAGACCCAGTACTTC
j_call: TRBJ1-5; v_call: TRBV9; d_call: NA; clone_size: NA; cdr3_aa: CASSGGVGNQPQHF; cdr3_nt: TGTGCCAGCAGCGGAGGGGTAGGCAATCAGCCCCAGCATTTT
j_call: TRBJ2-2; v_call: TRBV5-1; d_call: NA; clone_size: NA; cdr3_aa: CASSLTQATGELFF; cdr3_nt: TGCGCCAGCAGCTTAACCCAGGCCACCGGGGAGCTGTTTTTT
j_call: TRBJ1-1; v_call: TRBV19; d_call: NA; clone_size: NA; cdr3_aa: CASSTTSSSVLAFF; cdr3_nt: TGTGCCAGTAGTACTACCTCTTCCTCCGTCTTGGCTTTCTTT
j_call: TRBJ2-7; v_call: TRBV7-9; d_call: TRBD2; clone_size: NA; cdr3_aa: CASGLLAGVAYEQYF; cdr3_nt: TGTGCCAGCGGTCTCCTAGCGGGAGTCGCCTACGAGCAGTACTTC
j_call: TRBJ2-1; v_call: TRBV24-1; d_call: TRBD1; clone_size: many; cdr3_aa: CATSDPGTGFAGEQFF; cdr3_nt: TGTGCCACCAGTGACCCCGGGACAGGGTTCGCTGGTGAGCAGTTCTTC
j_call: TRBJ2-6; v_call: TRBV7-9; d_call: NA; clone_size: NA; cdr3_aa: CASSLQDPRTVLTF; cdr3_nt: TGTGCCAGCAGCCTTCAGGACCCTAGGACGGTCCTGACTTTC
j_call: TRBJ1-2; v_call: TRBV5-1; d_call: NA; clone_size: NA; cdr3_aa: CASSADTWGGYTF; cdr3_nt: TGCGCCAGCAGCGCGGACACCTGGGGTGGCTACACCTTC
j_call: TRBJ2-7; v_call: TRBV18; d_call: NA; clone_size: NA; cdr3_aa: CASSPPGQAYEQYF; cdr3_nt: TGTGCCAGCTCACCACCTGGCCAAGCCTACGAGCAGTACTTC
j_call: TRBJ2-1; v_call: TRBV29-1; d_call: NA; clone_size: NA; cdr3_aa: CSVEGAGHHKYNEQFF; cdr3_nt: TGCAGCGTTGAGGGGGCGGGACACCACAAGTACAATGAGCAGTTCTTC
j_call: TRBJ2-7; v_call: TRBV25-1; d_call: NA; clone_size: NA; cdr3_aa: CASRRDGYSYEQYF; cdr3_nt: TGTGCCAGCAGGAGAGACGGGTACTCCTACGAGCAGTACTTC
j_call: TRBJ1-4; v_call: TRBV28; d_call: NA; clone_size: NA; cdr3_aa: CASVQGSKLFF; cdr3_nt: TGTGCCAGCGTCCAGGGGTCAAAACTGTTTTTT
j_call: TRBJ1-1; v_call: TRBV6-6; d_call: NA; clone_size: NA; cdr3_aa: CASSPQAANTEAFF; cdr3_nt: TGTGCCAGCAGTCCACAGGCTGCTAACACTGAAGCTTTCTTT
j_call: TRBJ2-7; v_call: TRBV6-5; d_call: TRBD1; clone_size: NA; cdr3_aa: CASRPLTGVEQYF; cdr3_nt: TGTGCCAGCAGACCATTGACAGGGGTCGAGCAGTACTTC
j_call: TRBJ2-3; v_call: TRBV5-4; d_call: NA; clone_size: once; cdr3_aa: CASSRSGGMTDTQYF; cdr3_nt: TGTGCCAGCAGCCGCAGTGGGGGGATGACAGATACGCAGTATTTT
j_call: TRBJ1-5; v_call: TRBV12-5; d_call: NA; clone_size: NA; cdr3_aa: CASGLDTSPINQPQHF; cdr3_nt: TGTGCTAGTGGACTCGACACCTCCCCAATCAATCAGCCCCAGCATTTT
j_call: TRBJ1-1; v_call: TRBV7-9; d_call: NA; clone_size: NA; cdr3_aa: CASSLSIGNTEAFF; cdr3_nt: TGTGCCAGCAGCTTGTCTATAGGTAACACTGAAGCTTTCTTT
j_call: TRBJ1-1; v_call: TRBV27; d_call: TRBD1; clone_size: once; cdr3_aa: CASYPLTGGTEAFF; cdr3_nt: TGTGCCAGCTACCCACTCACAGGGGGCACTGAAGCTTTCTTT
j_call: TRBJ1-2; v_call: TRBV30; d_call: TRBD1; clone_size: few; cdr3_aa: CAWSRQGYESGYTF; cdr3_nt: TGTGCCTGGAGTAGACAGGGGTATGAAAGTGGCTACACCTTC
j_call: TRBJ1-6; v_call: TRBV28; d_call: NA; clone_size: NA; cdr3_aa: CASSLIGQTASPLHF; cdr3_nt: TGTGCCAGCAGTTTGATCGGACAGACCGCTTCACCCCTCCACTTT
j_call: TRBJ1-4; v_call: TRBV15; d_call: TRBD1; clone_size: NA; cdr3_aa: CATSRGGTGGKEKLFF; cdr3_nt: TGTGCCACCAGCAGAGGGGGGACAGGGGGAAAGGAAAAACTGTTTTTT
j_call: TRBJ1-2; v_call: TRBV5-1; d_call: NA; clone_size: NA; cdr3_aa: CASSLYGGTNYGYTF; cdr3_nt: TGCGCCAGCAGCTTGTACGGGGGGACTAACTATGGCTACACCTTC
j_call: TRBJ1-1; v_call: TRBV28; d_call: NA; clone_size: NA; cdr3_aa: CASSLNQNTEAFF; cdr3_nt: TGTGCCAGCAGTTTAAATCAGAACACTGAAGCTTTCTTT
j_call: TRBJ2-4; v_call: TRBV3-1/TRBV3-2; d_call: TRBD1; clone_size: NA; cdr3_aa: CASSQGTGAGNIQYF; cdr3_nt: TGTGCCAGCAGCCAAGGGACAGGGGCCGGAAACATTCAGTACTTC
j_call: TRBJ2-7; v_call: TRBV6-5; d_call: NA; clone_size: NA; cdr3_aa: CASTQIWANEQYF; cdr3_nt: TGTGCCAGTACACAAATTTGGGCCAACGAGCAGTACTTC
j_call: TRBJ2-7; v_call: TRBV3-1/TRBV3-2; d_call: NA; clone_size: NA; cdr3_aa: CASSQIGGNPYEQYF; cdr3_nt: TGTGCCAGCAGCCAGATCGGGGGTAACCCCTACGAGCAGTACTTC